Following are 14 T cell receptor beta chains from one sample sequenced in a study of long-term antiretroviral therapy in people with HIV. This was the immunoSEQ v3.0 assay at survey level. TCRdb's table, derived via immunoSEQ multiplex PCR, lists solely in-frame clones and lacks some. Here the sample spans about 33,000 clones, 90% to 97% being singletons. The sequencing here drew on unsorted PBMCs, taken roughly 6.4 years after starting antiretroviral therapy. The source is a man younger than 45 with HIV.

The V gene is TRBV6-5, the J gene TRBJ2-2; TRBD2 agrees at 11 bases. CDR3 size: 15 residues. The ends lost 5 bases at V and 6 bases at J; junction bases unmatched: 5. Germline lookup yields CDR1 MNHEY and CDR2 SVGAGI. CDR3 DNA: TGTGCCAGCAGTGCGCTACTAGCGGGAGCCGGGGAGCTGTTTTTT. Amino acids: CASSALLAGAGELFF.

This chain connects TRBV29-1 to TRBJ1-1; D remains unclear. The V gene lost 6 bases and the J gene lost 2 bases, with 7 bases spanning the gap. Germline V gene lookup returns CDR1 SQVTM and CDR2 ANQGSEA. This CDR3 is built from 11 residues. DNA of the CDR3: TGCAGCGTGATATTAAACACTGAAGCTTTCTTT. This translates into CSVILNTEAFF.

The CDR3, as DNA: TGTGCCAGCAGTGACCCTTTAAATCAGCCCCAGCATTTT. This sequence encodes CASSDPLNQPQHF. The gene calls are TRBV2 and TRBJ1-5; no reliable D call. The CDR3 extends over 13 amino acids. Germline values: CDR1 SNHLY, CDR2 FYNNEI. Trimming shortened V by 3 bases and J by 4 bases, and 7 bases separated the two germline ends.

This chain joins TRBV27 and TRBJ2-3, with D maybe TRBD2 (6 bases). The CDR3 extends over 15 amino acids. Trimming stripped 3 bases from V and 2 bases from J, with 12 bases between. From germline, CDR1 is MNHEY and CDR2 SMNVEV (reference sequence). The CDR3 DNA sequence: TGTGCCAGCAGTTTTTACGGGACTCTCACAGATACGCAGTATTTT. Translating it yields CASSFYGTLTDTQYF.

J is TRBJ2-1 and V is TRBV5-6; 13 bases align to TRBD2. CDR1 and CDR2 from the germline V gene are SGHDT and YYEEEE. This CDR3 comprises 17 residues. With 2 bases clipped from V and 6 bases from J, the junction kept 8 bases outside the gene matches. The CDR3 DNA follows: TGTGCCAGCAGCTTACAATTACTAGCGGGGGGGCTCAATGAGCAGTTCTTC. This translates into CASSLQLLAGGLNEQFF.

The chain employs TRBV6-1 and TRBJ1-6; D uncertain. The CDR3 is made up of 15 amino acids. Germline assignment: CDR1 MNHNS and CDR2 SASEGT. V lost 6 bases, J lost 10 bases, and 19 bases lay in between. Here the CDR3 reads CASRDVGLLGSPLHF. DNA of the CDR3: TGTGCCAGCAGAGATGTCGGGTTGTTAGGGTCACCCCTCCACTTT.

This chain uses TRBV5-4 with TRBJ1-6; maybe TRBD1 (5 bases). Germline V gene lookup returns CDR1 SGHNT and CDR2 YYREEE (reference sequence). The CDR3 totals 14 residues. V shed 4 bases and J shed 8 bases, with 13 bases lying between them. CDR3 in amino acids: CASSLDRSHSPLHF. CDR3 coding DNA: TGTGCCAGCAGCCTCGACAGATCCCATTCACCCCTCCACTTT.

J is TRBJ2-7 and V is TRBV5-6; 11 bases align to TRBD1. The CDR3 extends over 17 amino acids. The ends lost 1 base at V and 4 bases at J; junction bases unmatched: 10. Germline V gene data show CDR1 as SGHDT and CDR2 as YYEEEE. In DNA form, the CDR3 reads TGTGCCAGCAGCTTGATGGGGCGAGGGACAGGGGGGTACGAGCAGTACTTC. It encodes CASSLMGRGTGGYEQYF.

The CDR3 sequence: CASSAPGTGDNQPQHF. Written as DNA, the CDR3 is TGTGCCAGCAGCGCTCCCGGGACAGGGGACAATCAGCCCCAGCATTTT. V gene TRBV7-9 combines with J gene TRBJ1-5, with 10 bases aligning to TRBD1. The junction had 7 bases not matched to a gene; V was cut back by 5 bases and J by 3 bases. CDR1 SEHNR and CDR2 FQNEAQ come from the germline V gene (reference sequence). CDR3 length: 16 residues.

In nucleotides, the CDR3 is TGTGCCAGTAGTATAACGATGGGTGGGGTTAGGCCCCAGCATTTT. Translation gives CASSITMGGVRPQHF. The chain links TRBV19 to TRBJ1-5, with D hard to call. The CDR3 covers 15 residues. Germline CDR1 reads LNHDA; CDR2 reads SQIVND (reference sequence). With 2 bases removed from V and 9 bases from J, the gap between germline ends came to 17 bases.

The J gene is TRBJ2-1, the V gene TRBV6-6; 10 bases align to TRBD2. The germline V gene has CDR1 MNHNY and CDR2 SVGAGI (reference sequence). The CDR3 consists of 14 residues. V dropped 6 bases and J dropped 7; count of bases not matched to a gene: 6. In DNA, the CDR3 is TGTGCCAGCAGCACTAGCGGGGAATGGAATGAGCAGTTCTTC. This encodes CASSTSGEWNEQFF.

This chain joins TRBV11-1 and TRBJ2-3; weak D call: TRBD2 (7 bases). Trimming removed 6 bases from V and 8 bases from J, with 24 bases in between. The CDR3 runs to 16 residues. Germline-derived CDR1 and CDR2 are SGHAT and FQDESV (reference sequence). The CDR3 loop is CASSSAGEGPRGTQYF. CDR3 sequence (DNA): TGTGCCAGCAGTTCCGCAGGGGAGGGCCCGCGCGGTACGCAGTATTTT.

The V and J genes are TRBV6-5 and TRBJ2-2, with D unresolved. The CDR3 length is 13 residues. CDR1 and CDR2 from the germline V gene are MNHEY and SVGAGI. Trimming took off 3 bases at V and 3 bases at J, with 5 bases between the two ends. In DNA form, the CDR3 reads TGTGCCAGCAGTTATGGAGACACCGGGGAGCTGTTTTTT. Its translation is CASSYGDTGELFF.

The genes are TRBV12-5 and TRBJ1-1; D might be TRBD1 (6 bases). Germline CDR1 reads LGHNT; CDR2 reads FRNRAP. The V end lost 0 bases, the J end lost 0 bases, and 17 bases lay between the germline ends. The CDR3 has 18 residues. The CDR3 nucleotides are TGTGCTAGTGGTTTGGTCAGAGGGGGATATAGGATGAACACTGAAGCTTTCTTT. This translates into CASGLVRGGYRMNTEAFF.